The 11 T cell receptor beta chains given below trace back to one sample, sequenced in a study of T cell repertoires in cytomegalovirus infection. TCRdb re-called the reads through MiXCR, storing one row per CDR3 protein. The sample lists approximately 990,000 distinct CDR3 sequences; approximately 31% were seen once. These receptors have no identified antigens. Sequenced here: cultured CD8+ T cells from PBMCs, sampled from culture after CMV antigen stimulation. The receptors here all came from a human donor in good health (CMV status not recorded). Some clones in this sample may be carry-over from other donors' samples.

This clonotype has more than one count but fewer than ten. The chain employs TRBV27 and TRBJ1-5; TRBD1 is a possible D gene (6 bases). V lost 5 bases to trimming and J lost 2 bases, with 16 bases between them. CDR1 and CDR2 from the germline V gene are MNHEY and SMNVEV (reference sequence). The CDR3 sequence is 16 residues long. CDR3 region: CASSPSAGERNQPQHF. In DNA form, the CDR3 reads TGTGCCAGCAGTCCCTCGGCAGGGGAACGCAATCAGCCCCAGCATTTT.

The chain is built from TRBV6-5 and TRBJ2-7, with TRBD1 matching over 7 bases. Germline trimming cut 0 bases from V and 1 base from J; bases unmatched to any gene: 3. Germline V gene sequence: CDR1 MNHEY, CDR2 SVGAGI. This CDR3 contains 15 residues. CDR3 region: CASSYSPTGSYEQYV. The CDR3 DNA reads TGTGCCAGCAGTTACTCGCCGACAGGGTCCTACGAGCAGTACGTC.

The table lists this clonotype with a few counts. The rearrangement links TRBV28 to TRBJ1-2, with D unclear. The ends were cut back, 5 bases at V and 3 bases at J, with 13 bases in the middle. The CDR3 extends over 14 amino acids. Looked up from germline, CDR1 is MDHEN and CDR2 is SYDVKM. The CDR3 bases are TGTGCCAGCAGTGAGGCGGGGAGAGACTATGGCTACACCTTC. This translates into CASSEAGRDYGYTF.

Ten or more counts support this clonotype. The rearrangement links TRBV6-1 to TRBJ1-2; perhaps TRBD1 as D (6 bases). Per germline, CDR1 MNHNS and CDR2 SASEGT. The CDR3 spans 16 residues. Trimming stripped 4 bases from V and 1 base from J, with 16 bases between. CDR3 coding DNA: TGTGCCAGCAGTGTCGCCCGGAGGGGGATTAACTATGGCTACACCTTC. Protein: CASSVARRGINYGYTF.

The chain combines TRBV24-1 with TRBJ2-5, with 12 bases fitting TRBD2. Germline V gene sequence: CDR1 KGHDR, CDR2 SFDVKD. The length of the CDR3 is 17 residues. Germline trimming cut 2 bases from V and 5 bases from J; bases unmatched to any gene: 8. The CDR3 here is CATSDSSGGAWRETQYF. The CDR3 DNA reads TGTGCCACCAGTGATTCTAGCGGGGGGGCCTGGAGGGAGACCCAGTACTTC.

This chain links TRBV7-6 with TRBJ2-3; D remains unclear. Germline V gene lookup returns CDR1 SGHVS and CDR2 FNYEAQ. The V gene lost 5 bases and the J gene lost 2 bases, with 20 bases spanning the gap. This CDR3 region has 17 residues. CDR3 protein: CASSPGFVGLHTDTQYF. The CDR3 DNA follows: TGTGCCAGCAGCCCCGGGTTTGTGGGTCTCCACACAGATACGCAGTATTTT.

The rearrangement uses TRBV28 and TRBJ2-1; no clear D. V lost 3 bases, J lost 5 bases, and 8 bases lay in between. The CDR3 runs 13 residues. Germline assignment: CDR1 MDHEN and CDR2 SYDVKM. The CDR3 sequence is CASSFSRNNEQFF. The CDR3, as DNA: TGTGCCAGCAGTTTTTCCAGGAACAATGAGCAGTTCTTC.

In its sample, this clonotype was seen a few times. The gene calls are TRBV9 and TRBJ1-2; tentative D call: TRBD1 (5 bases). Germline V lookup: CDR1 SGDLS, CDR2 YYNGEE. Trimming pared 0 bases from V and 5 bases from J, leaving 23 bases between. This CDR3 region has 18 residues. The CDR3 DNA sequence: TGTGCCAGCAGCGTAGCTACGGGAGGGGCGAGGCCGGTTTATGGCTACACCTTC. Amino acids: CASSVATGGARPVYGYTF.

This clonotype appeared many times. CDR3 coding DNA: TGTGCCAGCAGCTTAGTCCGGGGCCACCAAGAGACCCAGTACTTC. Residues: CASSLVRGHQETQYF. The J gene is TRBJ2-5, the V gene TRBV7-2, with D perhaps TRBD1 or TRBD2 (5 bases each). This CDR3 has 15 amino acids. Germline V gives CDR1 SGHTA, CDR2 FQGNSA. Between the trimmed V and J ends, which lost 1 base and 0 bases, there was a span of 9 bases.

Comments on this clonotype: Because the CDR3's place on the DNA is in doubt, the DNA is left out and the CDR3 is given as listed by TCRdb. This rearrangement joins TRBV6-2 or TRBV6-3 to TRBJ1-2. Counting both end residues, the CDR3 totals 15 amino acids. The germline gives CDR1 MNHEY, CDR2 SVGEGT. CDR3 sequence reads: CASSTSTVANYGYTF.

Note on this clonotype: An end of the junction differs from the germline gene, which may be a read error. This chain joins TRBV7-7 and TRBJ2-7; D remains unclear. This CDR3 comprises 13 residues. Germline V gene lookup returns CDR1 SSHAT and CDR2 FNYEAQ (reference sequence). CDR3: CASSLTASQEQYF. CDR3 DNA: TGTGCTAGCAGCTTAACTGCCTCGCAGGAGCAGTACTTC. The entire variable domain, with the rest obtained from reference TRBV7-7 and TRBJ2-7, is as follows: GAGVSQSPRYKVTKRGQDVTLRCDPISSHATLYWYQQALGQGPEFLTYFNYEAQPDKSGLPSDRFSAERPEGSISTLTIQRTEQRDSAMYRCASSLTASQEQYFGPGTRLTVT.